Each of the 17 T cell receptor beta chains below was sequenced from the same sample in a study of B cell selection in AIRE deficiency. Sequencing was performed with immunoSEQ multiplex PCR; in TCRdb, only in-frame clones are kept and a portion is missing. The profile shows tens of thousands of clones, about 94% of them singletons. Sorted regulatory T cells were CD4-positive, CD25-high and CD127-low or negative. Sequencing was done on a sample of Tregs sorted from PBMCs. The receptors shown here come from a human donor with AIRE deficiency.

In DNA, the CDR3 is TGTGCCAGCAGCATCGACTCTGGGGCCAACGTCCTGACTTTC. Amino acid sequence: CASSIDSGANVLTF. This chain connects TRBV7-2 to TRBJ2-6; D gene ambiguous. CDR3 length equals 14 residues. Trimming shortened V by 5 bases and J by 0 bases, and 5 bases separated the two germline ends. CDR1 is SGHTA and CDR2 is FQGNSA in the germline V gene.

This clone has just a few counts. The V call is TRBV6-6, the J call TRBJ2-4; no clear D gene. The CDR3 is 12 amino acids. Germline V gene data show CDR1 as MNHNY and CDR2 as SVGAGI (reference sequence). Deletions cut 7 bases from V and 5 bases from J, with 9 bases between. DNA for the CDR3: TGTGCCAGCAACAATTTCGAAAACATTCAGTACTTC. Protein sequence: CASNNFENIQYF.

The V and J genes are TRBV6-1 and TRBJ1-5; a possible D gene is TRBD1 (6 bases). With 0 bases removed from V and 2 bases from J, the gap between germline ends came to 8 bases. Germline V lookup: CDR1 MNHNS, CDR2 SASEGT. The CDR3 totals 15 residues. CDR3 coding DNA: TGTGCCAGCAGTGAAGCCCGGACAGGCAATCAGCCCCAGCATTTT. It codes for CASSEARTGNQPQHF.

This chain links TRBV10-3 with TRBJ1-3, with a possible D match to TRBD1 (6 bases). Trimming left V 3 bases short and J 0 bases short, with 15 bases between. Looked up from germline, CDR1 is ENHRY and CDR2 is SYGVKD. This CDR3 has 17 amino acids. DNA for the CDR3: TGTGCCATCAGTGATTACCGGGGGGGCAGCTCTGGAAACACCATATATTTT. Protein: CAISDYRGGSSGNTIYF.

This chain connects TRBV5-1 to TRBJ1-5; D is unclear. CDR1 is SGHRS, CDR2 YFSETQ, per germline. The V end was cut by 0 bases, the J end by 4 bases, with 5 bases between. There are 13 residues in the CDR3. CDR3: CASSLALNQPQHF. The DNA of the CDR3 is TGCGCCAGCAGCTTGGCTCTTAATCAGCCCCAGCATTTT.

This sequence joins TRBV7-9 and TRBJ2-5; weak D call: TRBD1 (5 bases). The V end lost 0 bases, the J end lost 6 bases, and 8 bases lay between the germline ends. Germline lookup yields CDR1 SEHNR and CDR2 FQNEAQ (reference sequence). The CDR3 has 13 amino acids. CDR3 loop: CASSLASGKTQYF. The CDR3 DNA reads TGTGCCAGCAGCTTAGCGTCAGGGAAGACCCAGTACTTC.

The rearrangement uses TRBV7-9 and TRBJ1-2; perhaps TRBD1 as D (5 bases). The CDR3 has 14 residues. V was cut by 5 bases and J by 6 bases, with 16 bases left in between. CDR1 is SEHNR, CDR2 FQNEAQ, per germline (reference sequence). The CDR3 region has the DNA TGTGCCAGCAGCACGACCGGGACCGCTGATGGCTACACCTTC. Its translation: CASSTTGTADGYTF.

V usage is TRBV5-1 and J usage is TRBJ1-3; 9 bases are a match to TRBD1. Germline V CDR1 and CDR2: SGHRS, YFSETQ. V gave up 5 bases and J gave up 4 bases; unmatched junction bases: 10. The CDR3 consists of 16 residues. This CDR3 reads CASRRGQGSRGNTIYF. For the CDR3, the DNA is TGCGCCAGCAGGAGGGGACAGGGATCGCGCGGAAACACCATATATTTT.

The J gene is TRBJ2-7, the V gene TRBV12-2; the table calls TRBD2, which could not be checked here. TRBV12-2 is tagged as a pseudogene. The CDR3 is made up of 14 amino acids. CDR3 region: CASRYSFTTYEQYF. DNA for the CDR3: TGTGCAAGTCGGTACTCCTTTACCACCTACGAGCAGTACTTC.

V gene TRBV10-3 combines with J gene TRBJ2-1, with D possibly matching TRBD2 (6 bases). Per germline, CDR1 ENHRY and CDR2 SYGVKD. CDR3 size: 15 residues. Trimming cost V 3 bases and J 8 bases, with 17 bases left between them. This CDR3 reads CAISELAGTGDEQFF. The CDR3 DNA sequence: TGTGCCATCAGTGAATTGGCGGGAACGGGGGATGAGCAGTTCTTC.

The table lists this clone with a count of one. The gene calls are TRBV30 and TRBJ2-4; TRBD2 might be the D (5 bases). Germline V gene data show CDR1 as GTSNPN and CDR2 as SVGIG (reference sequence). CDR3 size: 13 residues. V lost 4 bases and J 2 bases, leaving 9 bases between the germline ends. CDR3 amino acids: CAWMAGSKNIQYF. Here the CDR3 DNA reads TGTGCCTGGATGGCGGGTTCCAAAAACATTCAGTACTTC.

The chain recombines TRBV10-3 with TRBJ2-4, with D unclear. The CDR3 is 13 residues long. The V and J ends lost 10 bases and 2 bases respectively, with 12 bases between them. Germline loops: CDR1 ENHRY, CDR2 SYGVKD. CDR3 in amino acids: CATSERSKNIQYF. The CDR3 DNA is TGTGCCACCTCGGAGAGATCCAAAAACATTCAGTACTTC.

This sequence joins TRBV11-3 and TRBJ1-1; D unclear. Trimming removed 5 bases from V and 7 bases from J, with 23 bases in between. The CDR3 runs 16 residues. Germline V CDR1 and CDR2: SGHNT, YENEEA. Here the CDR3 DNA reads TGTGCCAGCAGCAACACCAGGAGAACACTGAAGCTTGAAGCTTTCTTT. Translating gives CASSNTRRTLKLEAFF.

The V and J genes are TRBV6-1 and TRBJ2-7, with TRBD2 matching 12 bases. Germline assignment: CDR1 MNHNS and CDR2 SASEGT. V was pared by 6 bases and J by 0 bases, with 3 bases of the junction left unmatched. The CDR3 loop spans 15 amino acids. The CDR3 DNA reads TGTGCCAGCAGCAGGACTAGCGGGAACTCCTACGAGCAGTACTTC. Residues: CASSRTSGNSYEQYF.

This rearrangement joins TRBV30 to TRBJ1-2; perhaps TRBD1 as D (5 bases). Germline CDR1 reads GTSNPN; CDR2 reads SVGIG (reference sequence). Trimming stripped 2 bases from V and 7 bases from J, with 17 bases between. CDR3 length: 14 residues. The CDR3 protein is CAWSIWGGRIGYTF. In nucleotides, the CDR3 is TGTGCCTGGAGTATATGGGGGGGGAGGATTGGCTACACCTTC.

The V and J genes are TRBV5-4 and TRBJ2-4; D ambiguous. The CDR3 has 11 residues. In germline, CDR1 is SGHNT, CDR2 YYREEE (reference sequence). V shed 3 bases and J shed 12 bases, with 10 bases lying between them. As DNA, the CDR3 is TGTGCCAGCAGCTATAGGGAAAGTCAGTACTTC. This sequence encodes CASSYRESQYF.

The count of this clone is one. The V gene is TRBV4-3, the J gene TRBJ2-3, with 9 bases lining up with TRBD2. Per germline, CDR1 LGHNA and CDR2 YSLEER. Germline trimming cut 1 base from V and 7 bases from J; bases unmatched to any gene: 9. This CDR3 spans 16 amino acids. CDR3 sequence (DNA): TGCGCCAGCAGCCAAGCATTGCTAGCGGGGTCAAATACGCAGTATTTT. Its translation is CASSQALLAGSNTQYF.